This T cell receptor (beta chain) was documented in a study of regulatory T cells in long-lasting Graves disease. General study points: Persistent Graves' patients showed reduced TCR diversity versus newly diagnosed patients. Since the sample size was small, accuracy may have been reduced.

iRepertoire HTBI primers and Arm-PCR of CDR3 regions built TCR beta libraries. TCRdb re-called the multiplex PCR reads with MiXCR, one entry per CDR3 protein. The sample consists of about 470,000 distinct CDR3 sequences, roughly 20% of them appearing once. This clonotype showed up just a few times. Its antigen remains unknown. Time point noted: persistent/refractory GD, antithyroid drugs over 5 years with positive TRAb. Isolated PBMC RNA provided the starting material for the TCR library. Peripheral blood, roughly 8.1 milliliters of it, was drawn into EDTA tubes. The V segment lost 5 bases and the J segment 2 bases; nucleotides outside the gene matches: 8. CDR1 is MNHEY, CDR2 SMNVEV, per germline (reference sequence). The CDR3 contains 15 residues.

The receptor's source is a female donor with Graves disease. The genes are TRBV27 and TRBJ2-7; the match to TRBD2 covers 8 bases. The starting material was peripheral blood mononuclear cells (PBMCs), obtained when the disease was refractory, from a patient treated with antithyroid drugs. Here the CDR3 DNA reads TGTGCCAGCAGTCCCCTCCTAGCGGGTACCTACGAGCAGTACTTC. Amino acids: CASSPLLAGTYEQYF.